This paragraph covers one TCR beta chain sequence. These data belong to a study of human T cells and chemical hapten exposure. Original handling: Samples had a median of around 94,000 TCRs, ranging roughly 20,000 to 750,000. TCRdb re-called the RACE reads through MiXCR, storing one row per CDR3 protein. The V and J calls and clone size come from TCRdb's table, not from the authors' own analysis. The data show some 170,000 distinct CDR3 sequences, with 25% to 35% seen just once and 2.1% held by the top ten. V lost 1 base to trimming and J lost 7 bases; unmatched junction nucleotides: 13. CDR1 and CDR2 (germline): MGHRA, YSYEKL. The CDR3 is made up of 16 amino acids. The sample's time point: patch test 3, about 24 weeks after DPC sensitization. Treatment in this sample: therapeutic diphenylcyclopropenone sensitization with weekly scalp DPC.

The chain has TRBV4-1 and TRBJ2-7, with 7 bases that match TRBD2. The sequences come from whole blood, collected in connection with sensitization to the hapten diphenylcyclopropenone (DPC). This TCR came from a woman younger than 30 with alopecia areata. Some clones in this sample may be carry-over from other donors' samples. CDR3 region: CASSQVAGEARREQYF. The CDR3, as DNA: TGCGCCAGCAGCCAAGTGGCGGGAGAGGCCCGAAGGGAGCAGTACTTC.